These 20 T cell receptor beta chains were all obtained from the same sample, sequenced in a study of early T cells in non-severe SARS-CoV-2 infection. TCRdb redid the calling of the 5' RACE reads with MiXCR, one entry per CDR3 protein. The sample holds tens of thousands of distinct CDR3 sequences, 9.3% seen once. The specimen sequenced was whole blood. The source is an adult who was a healthcare worker with PCR-confirmed SARS-CoV-2 infection or an uninfected control (not recorded which).

The chain couples TRBV7-2 to TRBJ2-1; TRBD2 might be the D (6 bases). The CDR3 contains 15 residues. Between the trimmed V and J ends, which lost 2 bases and 4 bases, there was a span of 12 bases. Germline assignment: CDR1 SGHTA and CDR2 FQGNSA. The CDR3 region has the DNA TGTGCCAGCAGCTTATCGTCGGGGGTTTACAATGAGCAGTTCTTC. Translating gives CASSLSSGVYNEQFF.

The chain carries TRBV6-6 and TRBJ1-5; weak D call: TRBD1 (5 bases). Germline CDR1 and CDR2: MNHNY and SVGAGI (reference sequence). The ends were cut back, 6 bases at V and 0 bases at J, with 12 bases in the middle. This CDR3 contains 15 residues. The chain's CDR3 is CASRPQAYSNQPQHF. As DNA, the CDR3 is TGTGCCAGCAGACCACAGGCTTATAGCAATCAGCCCCAGCATTTT.

This clonotype turned up a few times. The V and J genes are TRBV3-1 and TRBJ2-3; TRBD2 is a possible D gene (5 bases). Germline V lookup: CDR1 LGHDT, CDR2 YNNKEL (reference sequence). This CDR3 has 16 residues. The germline V and J ends were trimmed by 0 bases and 5 bases, with 15 bases remaining between them. This CDR3 is CASSQEPPGLRDTQYF. The CDR3 DNA is TGTGCCAGCAGCCAAGAACCCCCGGGGTTAAGAGATACGCAGTATTTT.

This rearrangement joins TRBV9 to TRBJ2-2; D might be TRBD2 (6 bases). The V gene's germline CDR1 is SGDLS and CDR2 YYNGEE. V gave up 0 bases and J gave up 4 bases, with 7 bases separating them. The CDR3 spans 14 residues. CDR3 DNA sequence: TGTGCCAGCAGCGTAGGCGGGGTCACCGGGGAGCTGTTTTTT. Translation gives CASSVGGVTGELFF.

J is TRBJ2-7 and V is TRBV6-1; D possibly corresponds to TRBD1 (5 bases). The CDR3 totals 14 residues. V lost 4 bases, J lost 6 bases, and 16 bases lay in between. CDR1 is MNHNS and CDR2 is SASEGT in the germline V gene. The CDR3 bases are TGTGCCAGCAGTGTTTCAGGGCCCGGTGGCGAGCAGTACTTC. Translating it yields CASSVSGPGGEQYF.

This clonotype was seen a handful of times. The chain combines TRBV20-1 with TRBJ2-3, with D unclear. The CDR3 is made up of 13 amino acids. Germline CDR1 DFQATT, CDR2 SNEGSKA (reference sequence). Written as DNA, the CDR3 is TGCAGCTTAGGGCACGGGAGCACAGATACGCAGTATTTT. As protein: CSLGHGSTDTQYF.

The rearrangement uses TRBV7-2 and TRBJ1-3; D uncertain. Germline V lookup: CDR1 SGHTA, CDR2 FQGNSA. V lost 6 bases, J lost 0 bases, and 9 bases lay in between. This CDR3 region has 14 residues. This CDR3 is CASRRLNSGNTIYF. The CDR3 DNA follows: TGTGCCAGCAGAAGACTTAACTCTGGAAACACCATATATTTT.

The chain combines TRBV20-1 with TRBJ2-3, with D possibly TRBD2 on 5 matching bases. This CDR3 is built from 14 residues. Trimming shortened V by 3 bases and J by 4 bases, and 14 bases separated the two germline ends. Germline assignment: CDR1 DFQATT and CDR2 SNEGSKA (reference sequence). CDR3 residues: CSASHSAVADTQYF. The CDR3 nucleotides read TGCAGTGCTAGTCATAGCGCGGTTGCAGATACGCAGTATTTT.

The chain employs TRBV28 and TRBJ2-1; weak D call: TRBD2 (6 bases). Germline CDR1 is MDHEN and CDR2 is SYDVKM. The CDR3 is 15 residues long. The V and J ends lost 5 bases and 3 bases respectively, with 14 bases between them. The CDR3, as DNA: TGTGCCAGCAGTAATCCGGGACTGATCTACAATGAGCAGTTCTTC. Translated: CASSNPGLIYNEQFF. Full variable domain (missing parts from reference TRBV28 and TRBJ2-1): DVKVTQSSRYLVKRTGEKVFLECVQDMDHENMFWYRQDPGLGLRLIYFSYDVKMKEKGDIPEGYSVSREKKERFSLILESASTNQTSMYLCASSNPGLIYNEQFFGPGTRLTVL.

This clonotype was counted ten times or more. This chain connects TRBV12-3 or TRBV12-4 to TRBJ2-4, with D perhaps matching TRBD1 (5 bases). This CDR3 has 13 amino acids. V was clipped by 8 bases and J by 0 bases, with 8 bases between them. The CDR3 sequence: CASGAIAKNIQYF. CDR3 in DNA: TGTGCCAGCGGGGCCATAGCCAAAAACATTCAGTACTTC.

This clonotype was seen many times. J is TRBJ2-2 and V is TRBV20-1; possible D gene TRBD2, 7 bases. In germline, CDR1 is DFQATT, CDR2 SNEGSKA (reference sequence). Deletions cut 4 bases from V and 4 bases from J, with 13 bases between. The CDR3 contains 14 residues. The chain's CDR3 is CSAIGGRSTGELFF. For the CDR3, the DNA is TGCAGTGCTATCGGGGGGCGTAGCACCGGGGAGCTGTTTTTT.

This clonotype was observed a handful of times. This sequence joins TRBV6-5 and TRBJ2-5; 7 bases are shared with TRBD1. From germline, CDR1 is MNHEY and CDR2 SVGAGI. The junction had 17 bases not matched to a gene; V was cut back by 8 bases and J by 5 bases. The CDR3 is made up of 16 amino acids. Written as DNA, the CDR3 is TGTGCCAGCGGTGCCTTGGACAGGAGAGACGGGGAGACCCAGTACTTC. Translation gives CASGALDRRDGETQYF.

This clonotype has only a few counts. The chain is built from TRBV3-1 and TRBJ1-6, with 9 bases that match TRBD1. This CDR3 region has 15 residues. The germline V gene has CDR1 LGHDT and CDR2 YNNKEL (reference sequence). The V and J ends lost 5 bases and 4 bases, in that order; junction bases with no gene match: 3. CDR3 sequence (DNA): TGTGCCAGCAGCGAGGGGACAGGGTATAATTCACCCCTCCACTTT. It specifies CASSEGTGYNSPLHF.

This sequence joins TRBV4-2 and TRBJ1-3; a possible D gene is TRBD1 (5 bases). V was shortened by 4 bases and J by 1 base, with 17 bases between the two germline ends. The CDR3 is 17 residues long. The germline V gene has CDR1 LGHNA and CDR2 YNFKEQ. CDR3 amino acids: CASSLQGDGLSGNTIYF. CDR3 in DNA: TGTGCCAGCAGCCTTCAAGGGGATGGCCTTTCTGGAAACACCATATATTTT.

The sample holds many counts of this clonotype. The chain carries TRBV7-2 and TRBJ2-2; 10 nucleotides align to TRBD1. With V trimmed by 5 bases and J by 4 bases, 7 bases remained unmatched. From germline, CDR1 is SGHTA and CDR2 FQGNSA. The CDR3 has 16 amino acids. CDR3 region: CASSAAGTGVTGELFF. Written as DNA, the CDR3 is TGTGCCAGCAGCGCCGCCGGGACAGGGGTCACCGGGGAGCTGTTTTTT.

This clonotype was found a few times. One junction end disagrees with the germline gene, perhaps due to a read error. This chain joins TRBV20-1 and TRBJ2-3; D might be TRBD1 or TRBD2, each matching 5 bases. The CDR3 has 14 amino acids. The germline CDR1 and CDR2 sequences are DFQATT and SNEGSKA (reference sequence). As DNA, the CDR3 is TGCAGTGCTCGAGAGGGGAGTAGGACAGATACGCAGTATTTT. Encoded protein: CSAREGSRTDTQYF.

The J gene is TRBJ2-7, the V gene TRBV20-1; D possibly corresponds to TRBD1 (6 bases). V dropped 6 bases and J dropped 5 bases, with 8 bases sitting between them. Germline V gene data show CDR1 as DFQATT and CDR2 as SNEGSKA (reference sequence). The CDR3 consists of 10 residues. The CDR3 is CSAQGHEQYF. For the CDR3, the DNA is TGCAGTGCACAGGGCCACGAGCAGTACTTC.

This clonotype was detected ten times or more. The CDR3 protein is CSARDLIGRDYGYTF. The DNA of the CDR3 is TGCAGTGCTAGAGATCTAATAGGCCGGGACTATGGCTACACCTTC. The chain combines TRBV20-1 with TRBJ1-2; D gene ambiguous. This CDR3 comprises 15 residues. Germline V gene lookup returns CDR1 DFQATT and CDR2 SNEGSKA (reference sequence). Trimming cost V 0 bases and J 3 bases, with 14 bases left between them.

This sequence joins TRBV7-9 and TRBJ2-1; no clear D gene. The CDR3 extends over 12 amino acids. Germline assignment: CDR1 SEHNR and CDR2 FQNEAQ (reference sequence). V dropped 3 bases and J dropped 10 bases, with 10 bases sitting between them. The DNA of the CDR3 is TGTGCCAGCAGCTTGGATTTAAACGAGCAGTTCTTC. This translates into CASSLDLNEQFF.

This clonotype was counted between two and nine times. The V call is TRBV4-2, the J call TRBJ2-7; D is ambiguous. CDR1 is LGHNA, CDR2 YNFKEQ, per germline. The CDR3 runs to 13 residues. V shed 0 bases and J shed 6 bases, with 9 bases lying between them. The CDR3 region is CASSQDRWREQYF. In DNA, the CDR3 is TGTGCCAGCAGCCAAGATCGTTGGCGCGAGCAGTACTTC.